The 21 T cell receptor beta chains below were found in one sample sequenced in a study of blood T cell repertoires in COVID-19. Using immunoSEQ multiplex PCR, the repertoire was profiled, and TCRdb retains in-frame clones only, with some absent. The profile covers 80,000 or so clones, with about 90% appearing a single time and around 0.98% taken by the ten largest. The sample comprised peripheral blood. These receptors were taken from a woman in her fifties or sixties in a cohort sampled during active COVID-19.

The rearrangement links TRBV10-2 to TRBJ2-7; weak D call: TRBD2 (6 bases). Trimming removed 10 bases at V and 4 bases at J, with 11 bases between. The CDR3 totals 11 residues. Per the germline V gene, CDR1 is WSHSY and CDR2 is SAAADI. CDR3 nucleotides: TGCGCCACCGCGGGACTTTACGAGCAGTACTTC. Its translation is CATAGLYEQYF.

The genes are TRBV19 and TRBJ1-5, with D unclear. Trimming pared 5 bases from V and 2 bases from J, leaving 7 bases between. The CDR3 loop spans 13 amino acids. In germline, CDR1 is LNHDA, CDR2 SQIVND (reference sequence). This chain's CDR3 is CASSAGGNQPQHF. The CDR3 DNA is TGTGCCAGTAGTGCGGGAGGCAATCAGCCCCAGCATTTT.

V gene TRBV4-1 combines with J gene TRBJ1-2, with D tentatively TRBD1 (5 bases). The germline gives CDR1 MGHRA, CDR2 YSYEKL. V lost 1 base and J 6 bases, leaving 15 bases between the germline ends. CDR3 size: 15 residues. The DNA for the CDR3 is TGCGCCAGCAGCCAAGTCTCCCTGGGGGGTCATGGCTACACCTTC. It specifies CASSQVSLGGHGYTF.

There are a few counts of this clone. The J gene is TRBJ2-7, the V gene TRBV2, with 10 nucleotides matching TRBD2. The CDR3 has 15 amino acids. Germline V CDR1 and CDR2: SNHLY, FYNNEI. V gave up 5 bases and J gave up 0 bases; unmatched junction bases: 4. In nucleotides, the CDR3 is TGTGCCAGCAGTCTGAGCGGGAGGGACTCCTACGAGCAGTACTTC. This gives the protein CASSLSGRDSYEQYF.

The chain couples TRBV27 to TRBJ1-5; D perhaps matches TRBD1 (5 bases). V dropped 3 bases and J dropped 3 bases, with 12 bases sitting between them. CDR1 and CDR2 from the germline V gene are MNHEY and SMNVEV (reference sequence). There are 15 residues in the CDR3. The CDR3 here is CASSFISGYNQPQHF. Written as DNA, the CDR3 is TGTGCCAGCAGTTTCATTTCAGGGTACAATCAGCCCCAGCATTTT.

This clone was seen only once. The rearrangement joins TRBV14 to TRBJ1-1; D ambiguous. The germline V gene has CDR1 SGHDN and CDR2 FVKESK. CDR3 size: 15 residues. V was trimmed by 1 base and J by 5 bases, leaving 14 bases between them. CDR3 nucleotides: TGTGCCAGCAGCCAAGTGGGGTGGGAGAGGACTGAAGCTTTCTTT. Translation: CASSQVGWERTEAFF.

This chain uses TRBV7-9 with TRBJ2-3; D is undetermined. V was shortened by 4 bases and J by 1 base, with 6 bases between the two germline ends. The CDR3 runs to 13 residues. CDR1 is SEHNR and CDR2 is FQNEAQ in the germline V gene (reference sequence). CDR3 protein: CASSSTGTDTQYF. The CDR3 DNA reads as TGTGCCAGCAGCTCGACTGGCACAGATACGCAGTATTTT.

The chain joins TRBV27 to TRBJ2-1; 9 bases map to TRBD2. The V segment lost 3 bases and the J segment 6 bases; nucleotides outside the gene matches: 6. This CDR3 contains 15 residues. Germline V gene lookup returns CDR1 MNHEY and CDR2 SMNVEV (reference sequence). CDR3 protein: CASSFDSGGRNEQFF. In DNA, the CDR3 is TGTGCCAGCAGTTTCGATAGCGGGGGTCGCAATGAGCAGTTCTTC.

The sample holds one count of this clone. The chain couples TRBV24-1 to TRBJ2-3; D not resolved. The V gene lost 6 bases and the J gene lost 5 bases, with 8 bases spanning the gap. CDR1 is KGHDR and CDR2 is SFDVKD in the germline V gene. This CDR3 contains 12 residues. The CDR3 coding sequence is TGTGCCACCAGTCTTTCAGGAGATACGCAGTATTTT. Amino acids: CATSLSGDTQYF.

The J gene is TRBJ1-1, the V gene TRBV2; TRBD1 matches 11 bases. The V and J ends lost 6 bases and 0 bases, in that order; junction bases with no gene match: 3. The CDR3 is 15 residues long. Germline-derived CDR1 and CDR2 are SNHLY and FYNNEI. CDR3 protein: CASREDRGLNTEAFF. CDR3 coding DNA: TGTGCCAGCAGGGAGGACAGGGGGCTGAACACTGAAGCTTTCTTT.

In DNA, the CDR3 is TGTGCCAGGTGGCCCTACAATGAGCAGTTCTTC. This codes for CARWPYNEQFF. This chain links TRBV9 with TRBJ2-1; D remains ambiguous. The V end lost 8 bases, the J end lost 2 bases, and 5 bases lay between the germline ends. CDR3 length: 11 amino acids. From germline, CDR1 is SGDLS and CDR2 YYNGEE.

The V and J genes are TRBV7-3 and TRBJ2-3, with D perhaps TRBD1 (5 bases). There are 14 residues in the CDR3. CDR1 and CDR2 from the germline V gene are SGHTA and FQGTGA. V shed 2 bases and J shed 2 bases, with 8 bases lying between them. The CDR3 coding sequence is TGTGCCAGCAGCTTAGGGGCGGTCACAGATACGCAGTATTTT. Its protein is CASSLGAVTDTQYF. Full variable domain (remainder filled in from reference TRBV7-3 and TRBJ2-3): GAGVSQTPSNKVTEKGKYVELRCDPISGHTALYWYRQSLGQGPEFLIYFQGTGAADDSGLPNDRFFAVRPEGSVSTLKIQRTERGDSAVYLCASSLGAVTDTQYFGPGTRLTVL.

The chain uses TRBV6-5 and TRBJ1-2, with TRBD1 as a possible D gene (5 bases). V shed 4 bases and J shed 5 bases, with 14 bases lying between them. The germline gives CDR1 MNHEY, CDR2 SVGAGI. This CDR3 contains 14 residues. CDR3 amino acids: CASSSQGGGYGYTF. CDR3 DNA sequence: TGTGCCAGCAGTTCCCAGGGAGGAGGATATGGCTACACCTTC.

The chain uses TRBV28 and TRBJ1-5, with 9 bases matching TRBD1. The CDR3 is 15 residues long. Germline V gives CDR1 MDHEN, CDR2 SYDVKM. J lost 6 bases, V lost 6 bases, and 9 bases had no gene match. The CDR3 here is CASRLGQGGSQPQHF. As DNA, the CDR3 is TGTGCCAGCAGGCTGGGACAGGGTGGTAGTCAGCCCCAGCATTTT.

The chain is built from TRBV7-2 and TRBJ2-5; possibly TRBD1 for D (6 bases). This CDR3 has 14 residues. Between the trimmed V and J ends, which lost 1 base and 5 bases, there was a span of 11 bases. Germline-derived CDR1 and CDR2 are SGHTA and FQGNSA. The CDR3 loop is CASSLETGWETQYF. The CDR3 DNA reads as TGTGCCAGCAGCTTAGAAACAGGGTGGGAGACCCAGTACTTC.

The chain couples TRBV20-1 to TRBJ1-1; maybe TRBD1 (5 bases). V lost 3 bases, J lost 1 base, and 12 bases lay in between. The CDR3 loop spans 14 amino acids. Looked up from germline, CDR1 is DFQATT and CDR2 is SNEGSKA (reference sequence). The CDR3 spells CSASSTGANTEAFF. The CDR3 region has the DNA TGCAGTGCTAGTTCTACAGGCGCGAACACTGAAGCTTTCTTT.

This chain joins TRBV24-1 and TRBJ1-2; possibly TRBD1 for D (6 bases). The CDR3 loop spans 15 amino acids. The ends were cut back, 4 bases at V and 8 bases at J, with 19 bases in the middle. In germline, CDR1 is KGHDR, CDR2 SFDVKD. The CDR3 nucleotides are TGTGCCACCAGTGAGACCGGGACATATCTCGAGGGCTACACCTTC. Translation: CATSETGTYLEGYTF.

The rearrangement joins TRBV20-1 to TRBJ1-3; D might be TRBD1 (5 bases). This CDR3 region has 14 residues. Deletions cut 3 bases from V and 1 base from J, with 10 bases between. Germline V gives CDR1 DFQATT, CDR2 SNEGSKA (reference sequence). CDR3 loop: CSASWGGSGNTIYF. CDR3 sequence (DNA): TGCAGTGCTAGTTGGGGGGGGTCTGGAAACACCATATATTTT.

The chain links TRBV7-9 to TRBJ1-3; D may be TRBD1 (6 bases). Trimming took off 4 bases at V and 3 bases at J, with 16 bases between the two ends. CDR1 and CDR2 from the germline V gene are SEHNR and FQNEAQ (reference sequence). The CDR3 is 16 amino acids. The CDR3 region is CASSSQRGGGGNTIYF. The CDR3 DNA is TGTGCCAGCAGCTCGCAGAGGGGGGGTGGTGGAAACACCATATATTTT.

This clone was recorded once. The chain combines TRBV12-3 or TRBV12-4 with TRBJ2-1; 8 bases are shared with TRBD1. CDR3 length: 13 residues. Trimming at V came to 1 base and at J to 16 bases, leaving 9 bases not matched to a gene. The CDR3 DNA is TGTGCCAGCAGTTTAGGCCTGGTGGGACAGGACTTCTTC. It is translated as CASSLGLVGQDFF.

The V call is TRBV28, the J call TRBJ1-1, with D tentatively TRBD1 (6 bases). The germline CDR1 and CDR2 sequences are MDHEN and SYDVKM. CDR3 length: 15 residues. Deletions cut 7 bases from V and 1 base from J, with 16 bases between. CDR3 sequence reads: CASTPPGVANTEAFF. The CDR3 DNA sequence: TGTGCCAGCACCCCGCCAGGGGTGGCGAACACTGAAGCTTTCTTT.